These 10 T cell receptor beta chains were all obtained from the same sample, sequenced in a study of cytomegalovirus exposure and HLA in healthy donors. PCR amplification relied on 60 Vbeta primers (plus 13 Jbeta primers). Measured with immunoSEQ multiplex PCR; TCRdb has only the in-frame clones, and not every one. The table records under 150,000 clones, approximately 71% of them present only once. The sequenced material came from PBMCs. The receptor source for this set is an older woman in good health and CMV-seronegative.

The J gene is TRBJ2-2, the V gene TRBV27; 9 positions match TRBD2. Germline assignment: CDR1 MNHEY and CDR2 SMNVEV (reference sequence). The CDR3 runs 16 residues. V lost 7 bases to trimming and J lost 0 bases; unmatched junction nucleotides: 6. The CDR3 here is CASKWASGTNTGELFF. CDR3 bases: TGTGCCAGCAAGTGGGCTAGCGGGACGAACACCGGGGAGCTGTTTTTT.

The V call is TRBV7-2, the J call TRBJ2-1; 7 bases agree with TRBD2. Germline loops: CDR1 SGHTA, CDR2 FQGNSA. Trimming at V came to 5 bases and at J to 6 bases, leaving 10 bases not matched to a gene. The CDR3 has 15 residues. The CDR3 loop is CASSDRDYLGNEQFF. CDR3 sequence (DNA): TGTGCCAGCAGCGACCGGGACTACCTCGGCAATGAGCAGTTCTTC.

The V gene is TRBV7-6, the J gene TRBJ2-1; D might be TRBD2 (5 bases). The germline gives CDR1 SGHVS, CDR2 FNYEAQ. V dropped 3 bases and J dropped 4 bases, with 19 bases sitting between them. The CDR3 runs to 17 residues. CDR3 amino acids: CASSFGVGVDGYNEQFF. The CDR3 bases are TGTGCCAGCAGCTTTGGAGTGGGAGTTGACGGGTACAATGAGCAGTTCTTC.

This sequence joins TRBV19 and TRBJ2-3; 7 bases are a match to TRBD2. CDR1 and CDR2 (germline): LNHDA, SQIVND (reference sequence). V gave up 4 bases and J gave up 2 bases; unmatched junction bases: 9. This CDR3 comprises 16 residues. The CDR3 region is CASSTDLAGNTDTQYF. CDR3 DNA: TGTGCCAGTAGTACCGACTTAGCGGGCAACACAGATACGCAGTATTTT. The full variable domain, its missing parts supplied by reference TRBV19 and TRBJ2-3, is DGGITQSPKYLFRKEGQNVTLSCEQNLNHDAMYWYRQDPGQGLRLIYYSQIVNDFQKGDIAEGYSVSREKKESFPLTVTSAQKNPTAFYLCASSTDLAGNTDTQYFGPGTRLTVL.

V is TRBV28 and J is TRBJ1-4; no clear D gene. The germline V gene encodes CDR1 MDHEN and CDR2 SYDVKM. There are 15 residues in the CDR3. Trimming removed 7 bases from V and 3 bases from J, with 15 bases in between. CDR3 DNA: TGTGCCAGCACCCCTGGGAGGGTTTCTAATGAAAAACTGTTTTTT. Translating it yields CASTPGRVSNEKLFF.

The table lists this clone with a count of one. This chain connects TRBV25-1 to TRBJ1-4; unclear D gene. The CDR3 spans 14 residues. V lost 5 bases, J lost 5 bases, and 12 bases lay in between. Looked up from germline, CDR1 is MGHDK and CDR2 is SYGVNS. The CDR3 coding sequence is TGTGCCAGCAGTTTACGGACTGCGAATGAAAAACTGTTTTTT. Its protein product is CASSLRTANEKLFF.

V is TRBV7-6 and J is TRBJ1-5; D is possibly TRBD1 (5 bases). Germline V lookup: CDR1 SGHVS, CDR2 FNYEAQ. This CDR3 region has 13 residues. The ends were cut back, 4 bases at V and 5 bases at J, with 9 bases in the middle. CDR3 in DNA: TGTGCCAGCAGCTCCCGGGGGGATCAGCCCCAGCATTTT. Protein sequence: CASSSRGDQPQHF.

The V call is TRBV6-5, the J call TRBJ1-1, with D perhaps matching TRBD1 (6 bases). With 4 bases removed from V and 5 bases from J, the gap between germline ends came to 14 bases. Germline V CDR1 and CDR2: MNHEY, SVGAGI. The CDR3 has 14 residues. The CDR3 region is CASSLGHLPTEAFF. CDR3 coding DNA: TGTGCCAGCAGTTTGGGACATCTACCTACTGAAGCTTTCTTT.

This clone rates as medium-sized. V usage is TRBV4-1 and J usage is TRBJ1-6, with D tentatively TRBD1 (6 bases). The CDR3 has 16 amino acids. V was shortened by 4 bases and J by 9 bases, with 19 bases between the two germline ends. Germline CDR1 MGHRA, CDR2 YSYEKL. CDR3 residues: CASSRGQPLIPSPLHF. CDR3 bases: TGCGCCAGCAGCCGGGGACAACCCCTTATCCCTTCACCCCTCCACTTT.

The V gene is TRBV2, the J gene TRBJ2-5, with 8 bases lining up with TRBD2. Germline V lookup: CDR1 SNHLY, CDR2 FYNNEI. The junction had 7 bases not matched to a gene; V was cut back by 5 bases and J by 2 bases. The CDR3 length is 15 residues. CDR3 DNA: TGTGCCAGCAGTAAGGGAACTAGCGGACAAGAGACCCAGTACTTC. Protein sequence: CASSKGTSGQETQYF.